The sample holds a few counts of the clone carrying this TCR beta chain. Its cognate antigen is unknown. Time point meaning: week 5, during vaccination. The vaccine gave 300 ug of a 20-mer mutant IDH1 peptide subcutaneously per dose. The data originate from a study of a mutant IDH1 vaccine in newly diagnosed glioma. The method was immunoSEQ multiplex PCR; TCRdb's version includes in-frame clones alone and lacks a portion of them. The sample has about 40,000 clones, about 89% seen once. This CDR3 comprises 11 residues. From germline, CDR1 is SEHNR and CDR2 FQNEAQ (reference sequence). Trimming removed 2 bases from V and 8 bases from J, with 6 bases in between.

The source material was PBMCs, sampled from a glioma patient whose treatment included an IDH1 peptide vaccine. The clonotype originates from a man aged 45-65 years with glioma. The V call is TRBV7-9, the J call TRBJ1-2, with unresolved D. CDR3 coding DNA: TGTGCCAGCAGCTTATCTATGGGCTACACCTTC. It translates to CASSLSMGYTF.